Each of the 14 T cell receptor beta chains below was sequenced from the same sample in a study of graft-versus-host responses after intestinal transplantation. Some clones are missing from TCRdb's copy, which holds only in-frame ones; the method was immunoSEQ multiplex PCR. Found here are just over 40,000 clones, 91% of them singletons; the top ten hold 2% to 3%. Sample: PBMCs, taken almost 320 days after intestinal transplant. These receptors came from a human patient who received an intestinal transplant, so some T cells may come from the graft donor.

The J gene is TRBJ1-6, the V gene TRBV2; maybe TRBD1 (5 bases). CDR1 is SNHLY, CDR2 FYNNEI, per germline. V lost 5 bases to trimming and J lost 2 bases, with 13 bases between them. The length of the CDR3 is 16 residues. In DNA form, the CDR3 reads TGTGCCAGCAGTCCCGCACAGGTGCCCTATAATTCACCCCTCCACTTT. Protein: CASSPAQVPYNSPLHF.

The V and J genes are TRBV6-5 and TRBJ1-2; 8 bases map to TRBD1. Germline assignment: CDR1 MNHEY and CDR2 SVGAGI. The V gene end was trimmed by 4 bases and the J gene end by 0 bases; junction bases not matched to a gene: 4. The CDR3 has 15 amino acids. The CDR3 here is CASSLGGQANYGYTF. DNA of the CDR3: TGTGCCAGCAGTTTGGGGGGACAGGCTAACTATGGCTACACCTTC.

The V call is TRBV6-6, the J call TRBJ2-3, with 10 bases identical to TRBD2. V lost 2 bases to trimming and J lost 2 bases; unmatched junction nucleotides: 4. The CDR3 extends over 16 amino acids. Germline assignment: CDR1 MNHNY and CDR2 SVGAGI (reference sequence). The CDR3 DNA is TGTGCCAGCAGTTACAATAGCGGGGGGCCCACAGATACGCAGTATTTT. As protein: CASSYNSGGPTDTQYF.

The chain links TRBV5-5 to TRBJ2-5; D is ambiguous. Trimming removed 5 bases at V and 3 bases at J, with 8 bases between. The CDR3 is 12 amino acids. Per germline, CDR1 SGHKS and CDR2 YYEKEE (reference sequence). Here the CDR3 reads CASRRVKETQYF. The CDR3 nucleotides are TGTGCCAGCAGACGCGTTAAAGAGACCCAGTACTTC.

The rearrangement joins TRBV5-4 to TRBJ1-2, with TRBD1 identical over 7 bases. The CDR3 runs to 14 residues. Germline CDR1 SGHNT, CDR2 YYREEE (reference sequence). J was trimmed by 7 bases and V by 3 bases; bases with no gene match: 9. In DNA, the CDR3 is TGTGCCAGCAGCTGGGACAGCTCAGAGGCTGGCTACACCTTC. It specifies CASSWDSSEAGYTF.

The CDR3 sequence: CASSEYRGDTGELFF. CDR3 nucleotide sequence: TGTGCCAGCAGTGAATACAGGGGAGACACCGGGGAGCTGTTTTTT. V gene TRBV6-4 combines with J gene TRBJ2-2; TRBD1 matches at 7 bases. Germline trimming cut 3 bases from V and 3 bases from J; bases unmatched to any gene: 4. The CDR3 consists of 15 residues. CDR1 MRHNA and CDR2 SNTAGT come from the germline V gene.

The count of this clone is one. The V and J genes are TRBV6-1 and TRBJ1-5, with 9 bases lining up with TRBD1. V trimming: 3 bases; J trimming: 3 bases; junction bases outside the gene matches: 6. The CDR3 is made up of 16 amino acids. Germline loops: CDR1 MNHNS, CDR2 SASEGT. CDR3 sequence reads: CASSDHGTGYNQPQHF. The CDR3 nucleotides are TGTGCCAGCAGTGACCACGGGACAGGGTACAATCAGCCCCAGCATTTT.

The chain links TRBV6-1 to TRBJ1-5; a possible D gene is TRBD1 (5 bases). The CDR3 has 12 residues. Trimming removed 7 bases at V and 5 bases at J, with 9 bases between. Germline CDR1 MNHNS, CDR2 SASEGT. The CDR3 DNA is TGTGCCAGCACTCTCAGGGATCAGCCCCAGCATTTT. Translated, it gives CASTLRDQPQHF.

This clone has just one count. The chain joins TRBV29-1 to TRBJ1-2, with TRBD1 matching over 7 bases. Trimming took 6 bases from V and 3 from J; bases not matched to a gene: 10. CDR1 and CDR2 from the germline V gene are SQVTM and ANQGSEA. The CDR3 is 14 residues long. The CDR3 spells CSVAGQRPDYGYTF. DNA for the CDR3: TGCAGCGTCGCGGGACAGCGCCCGGACTATGGCTACACCTTC.

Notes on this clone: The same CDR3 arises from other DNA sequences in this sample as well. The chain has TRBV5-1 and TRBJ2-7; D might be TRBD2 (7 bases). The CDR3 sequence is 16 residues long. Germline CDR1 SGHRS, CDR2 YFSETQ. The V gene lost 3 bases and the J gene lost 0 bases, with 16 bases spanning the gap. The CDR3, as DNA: TGCGCCAGCAGCTGGGGGGGAGGGGGGGCCTCCTACGAGCAGTACTTC. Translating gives CASSWGGGGASYEQYF.

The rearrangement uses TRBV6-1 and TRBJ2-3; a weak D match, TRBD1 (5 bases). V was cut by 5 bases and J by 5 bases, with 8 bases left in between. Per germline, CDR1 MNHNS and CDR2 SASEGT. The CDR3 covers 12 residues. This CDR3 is CASSPGLDTQYF. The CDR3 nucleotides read TGTGCCAGCAGTCCAGGGTTAGATACGCAGTATTTT.

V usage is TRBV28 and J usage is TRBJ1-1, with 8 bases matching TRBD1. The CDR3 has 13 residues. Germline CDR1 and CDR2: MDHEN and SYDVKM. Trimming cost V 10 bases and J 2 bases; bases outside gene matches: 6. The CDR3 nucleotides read TGTGCCACCCTAGGACAGGGTAACACTGAAGCTTTCTTT. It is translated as CATLGQGNTEAFF.

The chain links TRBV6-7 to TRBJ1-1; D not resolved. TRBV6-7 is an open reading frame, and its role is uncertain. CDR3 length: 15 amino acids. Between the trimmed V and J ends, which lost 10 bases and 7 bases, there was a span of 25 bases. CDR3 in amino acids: CATTTTEARRFEAFF. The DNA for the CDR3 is TGTGCCACCACCACCACGGAAGCGAGACGGTTTGAAGCTTTCTTT.

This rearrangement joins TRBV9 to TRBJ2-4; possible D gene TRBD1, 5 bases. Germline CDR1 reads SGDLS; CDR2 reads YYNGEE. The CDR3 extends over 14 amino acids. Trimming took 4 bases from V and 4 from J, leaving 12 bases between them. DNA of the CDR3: TGTGCCAGCAGCCCAACAGGCCTAAAAAACATTCAGTACTTC. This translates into CASSPTGLKNIQYF.